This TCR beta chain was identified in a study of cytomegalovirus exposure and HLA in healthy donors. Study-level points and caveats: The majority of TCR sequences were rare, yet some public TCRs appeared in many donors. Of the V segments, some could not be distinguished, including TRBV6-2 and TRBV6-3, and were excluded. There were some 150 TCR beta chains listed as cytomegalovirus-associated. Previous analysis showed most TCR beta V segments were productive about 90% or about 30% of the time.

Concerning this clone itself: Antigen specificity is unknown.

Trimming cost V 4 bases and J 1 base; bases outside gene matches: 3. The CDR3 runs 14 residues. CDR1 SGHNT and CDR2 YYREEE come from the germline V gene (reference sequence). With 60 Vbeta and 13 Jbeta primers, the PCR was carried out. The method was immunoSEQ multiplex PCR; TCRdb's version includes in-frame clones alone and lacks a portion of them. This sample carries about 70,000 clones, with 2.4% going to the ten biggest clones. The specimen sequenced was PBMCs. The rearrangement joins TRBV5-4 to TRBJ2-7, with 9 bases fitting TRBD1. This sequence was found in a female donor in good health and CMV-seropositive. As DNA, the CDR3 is TGTGCCAGCAGCCGAGACAGGGGGTCCTACGAGCAGTACTTC. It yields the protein CASSRDRGSYEQYF.